Below are 9 T cell receptor beta chains sequenced from a single sample in a study of cytomegalovirus exposure and HLA in healthy donors. Vbeta (60) and Jbeta (13) primers were used in the PCR. Profiling relied on immunoSEQ multiplex PCR, and the TCRdb table lists in-frame clones only, not all of them. The top ten hold 1.4% of the sample, which has approximately 44,000 clones, approximately 80% seen once. The sample was PBMCs. These receptor sequences come from a man under 40 in good health and CMV-seronegative.

The chain has TRBV2 and TRBJ2-7, with 9 bases lining up with TRBD1. Germline trimming cut 6 bases from V and 3 bases from J; bases unmatched to any gene: 0. CDR1 and CDR2 (germline): SNHLY, FYNNEI. The CDR3 has 12 amino acids. The CDR3 sequence: CASRDRGYEQYF. The CDR3 nucleotides read TGTGCCAGCAGGGACAGGGGCTACGAGCAGTACTTC.

The rearrangement links TRBV4-3 to TRBJ2-3, with 11 bases fitting TRBD2. The CDR3 spans 16 residues. CDR1 is LGHNA, CDR2 YSLEER, per germline. The V segment lost 2 bases and the J segment 1 base; nucleotides outside the gene matches: 2. CDR3 region: CASSQMGLAGTDTQYF. In nucleotides, the CDR3 is TGCGCCAGCAGCCAAATGGGACTAGCGGGCACAGATACGCAGTATTTT.

A few counts support this clone. The chain uses TRBV29-1 and TRBJ2-1, with 15 bases lining up with TRBD2. CDR1 is SQVTM, CDR2 ANQGSEA, per germline. The length of the CDR3 is 14 residues. V shed 5 bases and J 7 bases; nucleotides not matched to a gene: 3. The CDR3 DNA reads as TGCAGCGTTCGAGGACTAGCGGGAGGGAATGAGCAGTTCTTC. Its protein is CSVRGLAGGNEQFF.

The rearrangement links TRBV9 to TRBJ1-1; no clear D. The CDR3 extends over 13 amino acids. In germline, CDR1 is SGDLS, CDR2 YYNGEE. V was clipped by 3 bases and J by 0 bases, with 6 bases between them. CDR3 sequence (DNA): TGTGCCAGCAGCGGCCGGGTGAACACTGAAGCTTTCTTT. This translates into CASSGRVNTEAFF.

The V and J genes are TRBV7-2 and TRBJ1-2, with 7 bases identical to TRBD1. The length of the CDR3 is 14 residues. Per the germline V gene, CDR1 is SGHTA and CDR2 is FQGNSA. The J segment lost 7 bases and the V segment lost 5 bases, leaving 10 bases of the junction unmatched. The CDR3 DNA reads as TGTGCCAGCAGCGACAGGGAGGCAGTAAGTGGCTACACCTTC. This codes for CASSDREAVSGYTF.

In this sample, this clone turned up a few times. The V call is TRBV5-4, the J call TRBJ1-2, with 9 positions matching TRBD1. J lost 3 bases, V lost 3 bases, and 3 bases had no gene match. Germline CDR1 reads SGHNT; CDR2 reads YYREEE (reference sequence). The CDR3 length is 14 residues. CDR3 amino acids: CASSSRTGDYGYTF. The CDR3 nucleotides read TGTGCCAGCAGCTCTAGGACAGGGGACTATGGCTACACCTTC.

The chain recombines TRBV7-2 with TRBJ2-1; TRBD2 matches at 10 bases. The germline V gene has CDR1 SGHTA and CDR2 FQGNSA. The CDR3 is 15 residues long. J was trimmed by 5 bases and V by 5 bases; bases with no gene match: 6. CDR3 amino acids: CASSDVAGGHNEQFF. CDR3 coding DNA: TGTGCCAGCAGCGACGTAGCGGGAGGCCACAATGAGCAGTTCTTC.

The chain uses TRBV7-2 and TRBJ2-2, with 7 bases matching TRBD2. This CDR3 has 16 amino acids. The junction had 6 bases not matched to a gene; V was cut back by 5 bases and J by 0 bases. Looked up from germline, CDR1 is SGHTA and CDR2 is FQGNSA. Here the CDR3 DNA reads TGTGCCAGCAGCCGACGGAGCGGGACGAACACCGGGGAGCTGTTTTTT. Translation gives CASSRRSGTNTGELFF.

This clone was recorded only once. This chain links TRBV6-5 with TRBJ2-7; 11 bases match TRBD2. With 6 bases clipped from V and 7 bases from J, the junction kept 8 bases outside the gene matches. The CDR3 runs 14 residues. Germline values: CDR1 MNHEY, CDR2 SVGAGI. CDR3 amino acids: CASRKTSGTWEQYF. As DNA, the CDR3 is TGTGCCAGCAGGAAGACTAGCGGGACGTGGGAGCAGTACTTC.